The 17 T cell receptor beta chains presented below share a single source sample, sequenced in a study of molecular identifiers for immune sequencing clone quantification. TCRdb ran MiXCR on the PCR reads and lists one entry per CDR3 protein. The sample has about half a million distinct CDR3 sequences; around a fifth are singletons. The sequenced sample consisted of naive CD8+ T cells from blood, with Jurkat cell RNA spiked in. The subset: FACS-sorted CD8+CD4-CCR7+CD45RA+ naive T cells. The receptor source for this set is a human donor in good health. Some libraries in this study had Jurkat cell RNA spiked in.

In the case of this clonotype: A read error is possible here, since a much larger clone lies one base away. The rearrangement uses TRBV30 and TRBJ2-7, with a weak D call TRBD1 (6 bases). This CDR3 comprises 13 residues. The V end was cut by 3 bases, the J end by 3 bases, with 12 bases between. CDR1 and CDR2 from the germline V gene are GTSNPN and SVGIG (reference sequence). In nucleotides, the CDR3 is TGTGCCTGGAGAGGTCCCAGGGGCTACGAGCAGTACTTC. It encodes CAWRGPRGYEQYF.

Comments on this clonotype: A clone one base away is much larger, so this may be a read error. The gene calls are TRBV28 and TRBJ2-7, with D perhaps matching TRBD2 (5 bases). The CDR3 runs to 16 residues. Germline V gene data show CDR1 as MDHEN and CDR2 as SYDVKM. Trimming took off 4 bases at V and 2 bases at J, with 18 bases between the two ends. CDR3 DNA sequence: TGTGCCAGCAGTTCCGCAGACACCCTCGGGGCCTACGAGCAGTACTTC. Its protein product is CASSSADTLGAYEQYF.

There are a few counts of this clonotype. V and J are TRBV28 and TRBJ2-5, with a tentative D call TRBD2 (5 bases). V was cut by 9 bases and J by 5 bases, with 13 bases left in between. Germline CDR1 reads MDHEN; CDR2 reads SYDVKM. CDR3 size: 12 residues. In DNA form, the CDR3 reads TGTGCCAGTAGGAAACTAGGGGAGACCCAGTACTTC. This gives the protein CASRKLGETQYF.

Worth noting for this clonotype: This CDR3 is missing its conserved last phenylalanine or tryptophan, likely due to a read error. This chain uses TRBV28 with TRBJ2-3; D remains unclear. Trimming stripped 8 bases from V and 2 bases from J, with 17 bases between. Germline values: CDR1 MDHEN, CDR2 SYDVKM. This CDR3 has 15 amino acids. The CDR3 sequence is CASARAPLDTDTQYL. DNA of the CDR3: TGTGCCAGCGCACGGGCCCCTCTAGACACAGATACGCAGTATCTT.

In its sample, this clonotype was seen many times. The chain carries TRBV4-3 and TRBJ2-7; TRBD2 aligns across 8 bases. Trimming at V came to 0 bases and at J to 0 bases, leaving 7 bases not matched to a gene. Per the germline V gene, CDR1 is LGHNA and CDR2 is YSLEER. This CDR3 is 17 amino acids long. The CDR3 DNA reads as TGCGCCAGCAGCCAAGATAGCCGGGGGGGTCACTCCTACGAGCAGTACTTC. Translated: CASSQDSRGGHSYEQYF.

This clonotype was seen a few times. The chain uses TRBV10-2 and TRBJ1-2; D remains ambiguous. Per germline, CDR1 WSHSY and CDR2 SAAADI. The CDR3 is made up of 15 amino acids. Trimming left V 0 bases short and J 5 bases short, with 13 bases between. The CDR3 is CASSESRTGWYGYTF. In DNA form, the CDR3 reads TGCGCCAGCAGTGAGTCAAGGACGGGATGGTATGGCTACACCTTC.

This clonotype was counted ten times or more. The genes are TRBV20-1 and TRBJ2-3, with D unclear. The CDR3 consists of 15 residues. Germline CDR1 is DFQATT and CDR2 is SNEGSKA (reference sequence). Deletions cut 0 bases from V and 6 bases from J, with 16 bases between. Here the CDR3 DNA reads TGCAGTGCTAGAGATCCGGCTAGATGGCTTGATACGCAGTATTTT. Amino acids: CSARDPARWLDTQYF.

This clonotype was recorded at least ten times. This chain uses TRBV20-1 with TRBJ2-3; 7 positions match TRBD2. Germline trimming cut 5 bases from V and 0 bases from J; bases unmatched to any gene: 8. The CDR3 runs 15 residues. The germline V gene encodes CDR1 DFQATT and CDR2 SNEGSKA (reference sequence). The CDR3 DNA reads as TGCAGTGCTCCCCGCGGTAGCGGGAGCACAGATACGCAGTATTTT. Its protein product is CSAPRGSGSTDTQYF.

This clonotype came up many times. This chain uses TRBV6-2 or TRBV6-3 with TRBJ2-5; 8 nucleotides match TRBD2. The CDR3 totals 17 residues. Germline-derived CDR1 and CDR2 are MNHEY and SVGEGT. Unmatched junction bases numbered 18, after V lost 7 bases and J lost 5 bases. CDR3: CASNLQQAGELFETQYF. CDR3 bases: TGTGCCAGCAATCTACAACAAGCGGGGGAGTTGTTTGAGACCCAGTACTTC.

The chain carries TRBV4-3 and TRBJ1-2; D is ambiguous. CDR3 length equals 15 residues. Trimming shortened V by 0 bases and J by 1 base, and 9 bases separated the two germline ends. Germline V gene data show CDR1 as LGHNA and CDR2 as YSLEER. The CDR3 nucleotides read TGCGCCAGCAGCCAAGATAGAGGCTTTAACTATGGCTACACCTTC. Residues: CASSQDRGFNYGYTF.

Note on this clonotype: Relative to the germline gene, one junction end is altered; a read error may explain this. The chain carries TRBV24-1 and TRBJ2-2; 10 bases fit TRBD1. Germline-derived CDR1 and CDR2 are KGHDR and SFDVKD. The CDR3 is 13 amino acids. The CDR3 reads CATRQGANGELSF. CDR3 DNA: TGTGCCACACGACAGGGGGCGAACGGGGAGCTGTCTTTT.

This clonotype was recorded at least ten times. The rearrangement uses TRBV19 and TRBJ1-1, with 9 bases fitting TRBD1. The J segment lost 6 bases and the V segment lost 5 bases, leaving 4 bases of the junction unmatched. Germline V gene lookup returns CDR1 LNHDA and CDR2 SQIVND (reference sequence). The CDR3 length is 13 residues. CDR3 sequence: CASSVTGGSEAFF. The CDR3 nucleotides are TGTGCCAGTAGTGTGACAGGGGGGTCTGAAGCTTTCTTT.

This clonotype was observed many times. V usage is TRBV20-1 and J usage is TRBJ2-7; tentative D call: TRBD2 (6 bases). Germline loops: CDR1 DFQATT, CDR2 SNEGSKA (reference sequence). The V end lost 6 bases, the J end lost 2 bases, and 20 bases lay between the germline ends. This CDR3 has 15 residues. The CDR3 sequence is CSAGDSQEATYEQYF. Written as DNA, the CDR3 is TGCAGTGCGGGGGACTCTCAGGAAGCGACCTACGAGCAGTACTTC.

In its sample, this clonotype was seen a few times. The DNA for the CDR3 is TGTGCCAGCAGTTACATGGAGACCCAGTACTTC. This encodes CASSYMETQYF. The chain couples TRBV6-6 to TRBJ2-5; D is unclear. The CDR3 totals 11 residues. V was trimmed by 2 bases and J by 5 bases, leaving 3 bases between them. Per the germline V gene, CDR1 is MNHNY and CDR2 is SVGAGI (reference sequence).

The rearrangement links TRBV6-5 to TRBJ2-3; D is perhaps TRBD1 (6 bases). Trimming stripped 8 bases from V and 4 bases from J, with 22 bases between. The CDR3 length is 16 residues. Germline loops: CDR1 MNHEY, CDR2 SVGAGI. In DNA, the CDR3 is TGTGCCAGCGGGACCGACCACAGGGCTTGGGCAGATACGCAGTATTTT. It is translated as CASGTDHRAWADTQYF.

In its sample, this clonotype was seen many times. The chain couples TRBV27 to TRBJ2-7; D is possibly TRBD2 (5 bases). The CDR3 extends over 13 amino acids. With 2 bases removed from V and 7 bases from J, the gap between germline ends came to 12 bases. The V gene's germline CDR1 is MNHEY and CDR2 SMNVEV (reference sequence). CDR3 nucleotides: TGTGCCAGCAGTTTAGTCGGGGTCGGGGAGCAGTACTTC. Translation gives CASSLVGVGEQYF.

This clonotype was observed many times. The V gene is TRBV29-1, the J gene TRBJ2-7; 7 positions match TRBD2. Losses at the gene ends were 1 base for V and 9 bases for J; bases not matched to a gene: 0. The length of the CDR3 is 10 residues. Germline-derived CDR1 and CDR2 are SQVTM and ANQGSEA. CDR3 amino acids: CSVEASGQYF. The CDR3 coding sequence is TGCAGCGTTGAAGCTAGCGGGCAGTACTTC.